This T cell receptor (beta chain) was captured in a study of T cell responses to AZD1222 COVID-19 vaccine. Study-level information: The analysis combined second doses at about 4 or about 12 weeks.

Trimming took 0 bases from V and 4 from J, leaving 9 bases between them. The CDR3 is made up of 15 amino acids. Germline CDR1 is SGHVS and CDR2 is FQNEAQ. This clone was seen a handful of times. TCRdb keeps only in-frame clones here, not all; method: immunoSEQ multiplex PCR. This sample has 110,000 to 150,000 clones, with approximately 90% found just once. The clonotype was recovered from an adult in good health. The genes are TRBV7-8 and TRBJ2-2, with D unresolved. The sequencing here drew on peripheral blood, taken on day 0 of AZD1222 vaccination. This chain's CDR3 is CASSLALSSTGELFF. The CDR3 nucleotides are TGTGCCAGCAGCTTAGCCCTAAGTAGCACCGGGGAGCTGTTTTTT.